This TCR beta chain stems from a study of cytomegalovirus exposure and HLA in healthy donors. Study in general: In an early release, HLA-typed donors contributed tens of millions of unique TCR sequences. Researchers found that roughly 77% of around 400 genotyped donors fell within the Caucasian-associated ancestry cluster.

PCR was performed using 60 Vbeta and 13 Jbeta primers. In the original workflow: Around 83 million unique TCR beta chains, roughly 10 million shared, were counted in a later analysis. Clones were read by immunoSEQ multiplex PCR, and TCRdb kept only the in-frame ones, dropping some. The V and J calls and clone size are taken from that table; D and trimming were inferred from the DNA. The sample yields about 210,000 clones, about 85% seen once. Per the germline V gene, CDR1 is SGHRS and CDR2 is YFSETQ. With 3 bases clipped from V and 7 bases from J, the junction kept 10 bases outside the gene matches. The CDR3 is 16 amino acids.

The chain has TRBV5-1 and TRBJ2-1, with TRBD2 matching over 10 bases. Sequences were obtained from PBMCs. This clonotype was obtained from a woman aged 50 to 60 in good health and CMV-seropositive. The CDR3, as DNA: TGCGCCAGCAGCTCGTCCCTAGCGGGGGCTGGGAATGAGCAGTTCTTC. It encodes CASSSSLAGAGNEQFF. Using reference TRBV5-1 and TRBJ2-1 for the parts outside the CDR3, the full variable domain is KAGVTQTPRYLIKTRGQQVTLSCSPISGHRSVSWYQQTPGQGLQFLFEYFSETQRNKGNFPGRFSGRQFSNSRSEMNVSTLELGDSALYLCASSSSLAGAGNEQFFGPGTRLTVL.